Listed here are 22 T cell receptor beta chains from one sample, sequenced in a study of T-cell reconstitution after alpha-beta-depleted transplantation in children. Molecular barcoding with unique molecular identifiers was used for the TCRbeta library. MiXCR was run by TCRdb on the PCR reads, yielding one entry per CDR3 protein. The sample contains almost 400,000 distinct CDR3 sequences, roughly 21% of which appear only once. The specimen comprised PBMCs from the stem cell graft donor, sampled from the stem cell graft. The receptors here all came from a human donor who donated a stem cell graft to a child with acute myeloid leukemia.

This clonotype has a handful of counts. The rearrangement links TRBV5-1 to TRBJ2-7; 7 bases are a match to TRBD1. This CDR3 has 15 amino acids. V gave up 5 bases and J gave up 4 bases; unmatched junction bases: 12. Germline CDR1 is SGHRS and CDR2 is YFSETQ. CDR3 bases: TGCGCCAGCAGAGGGGGACAGTTTCCAACGTACGAGCAGTACTTC. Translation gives CASRGGQFPTYEQYF.

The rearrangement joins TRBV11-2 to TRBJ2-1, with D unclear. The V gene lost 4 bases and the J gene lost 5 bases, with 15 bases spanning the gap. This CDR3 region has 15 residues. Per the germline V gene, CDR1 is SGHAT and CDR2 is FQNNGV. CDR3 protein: CASSSGDRPNNEQFF. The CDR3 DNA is TGTGCCAGCAGCTCTGGGGATAGACCAAACAATGAGCAGTTCTTC.

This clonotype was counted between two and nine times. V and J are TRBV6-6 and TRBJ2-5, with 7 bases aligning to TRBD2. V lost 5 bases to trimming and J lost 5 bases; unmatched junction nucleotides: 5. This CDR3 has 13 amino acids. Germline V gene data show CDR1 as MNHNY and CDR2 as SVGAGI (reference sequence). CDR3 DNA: TGTGCCAGCAGTCATGGGGGGGGGGAGACCCAGTACTTC. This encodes CASSHGGGETQYF.

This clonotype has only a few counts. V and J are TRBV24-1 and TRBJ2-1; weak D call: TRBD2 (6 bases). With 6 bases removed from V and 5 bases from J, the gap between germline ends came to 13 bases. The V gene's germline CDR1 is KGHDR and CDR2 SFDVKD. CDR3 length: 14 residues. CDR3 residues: CATSNGGPHNEQFF. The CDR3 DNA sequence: TGTGCCACCAGTAACGGAGGGCCCCACAATGAGCAGTTCTTC.

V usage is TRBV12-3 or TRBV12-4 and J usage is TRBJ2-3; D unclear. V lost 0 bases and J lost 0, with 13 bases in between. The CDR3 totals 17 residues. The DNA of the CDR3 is TGTGCCAGCAGTTTAGCGGCTTCCCAGGTTAGCACAGATACGCAGTATTTT. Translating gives CASSLAASQVSTDTQYF.

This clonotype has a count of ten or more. The CDR3 region has the DNA TGTGCCAGCAGTAACAACTTCCGGACTAGCGGGATGAATTATGAGCAGTTCTTC. Its protein is CASSNNFRTSGMNYEQFF. The V and J genes are TRBV6-5 and TRBJ2-1; 12 bases fit TRBD2. CDR3 length: 18 amino acids. Germline CDR1 is MNHEY and CDR2 is SVGAGI. The V and J ends lost 5 bases and 8 bases, in that order; junction bases with no gene match: 16.

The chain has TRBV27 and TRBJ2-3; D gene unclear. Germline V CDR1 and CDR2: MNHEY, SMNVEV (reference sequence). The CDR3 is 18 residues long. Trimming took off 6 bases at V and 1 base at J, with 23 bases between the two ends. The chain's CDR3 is CASRLHPETTIGTDTQYF. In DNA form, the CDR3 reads TGTGCCAGCAGGTTACACCCTGAGACAACTATAGGCACAGATACGCAGTATTTT.

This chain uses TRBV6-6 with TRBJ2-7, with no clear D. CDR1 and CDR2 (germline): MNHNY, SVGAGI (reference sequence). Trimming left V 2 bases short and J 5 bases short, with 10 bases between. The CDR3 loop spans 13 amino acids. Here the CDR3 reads CASSYGPSHEQYF. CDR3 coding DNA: TGTGCCAGCAGTTACGGCCCGTCCCACGAGCAGTACTTC.

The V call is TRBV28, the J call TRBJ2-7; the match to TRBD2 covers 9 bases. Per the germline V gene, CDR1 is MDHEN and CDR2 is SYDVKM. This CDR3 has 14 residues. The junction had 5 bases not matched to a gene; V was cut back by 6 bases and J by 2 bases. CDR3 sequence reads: CASRVAGEPYEQYF. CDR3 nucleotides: TGTGCCAGCAGAGTAGCGGGAGAGCCCTACGAGCAGTACTTC.

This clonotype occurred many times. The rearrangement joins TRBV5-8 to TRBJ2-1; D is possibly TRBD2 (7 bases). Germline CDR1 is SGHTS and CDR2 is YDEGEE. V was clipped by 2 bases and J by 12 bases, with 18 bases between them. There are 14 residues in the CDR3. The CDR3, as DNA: TGTGCCAGCAGCTTCCGGGAGGCCCTACAGGGGCAGTTCTTC. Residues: CASSFREALQGQFF.

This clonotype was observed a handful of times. This CDR3 is CSVEDPLGPDEAFF. As DNA, the CDR3 is TGCAGCGTTGAAGATCCCTTGGGACCGGACGAAGCTTTCTTT. The V and J genes are TRBV29-1 and TRBJ1-1, with D possibly matching TRBD1 (5 bases). Trimming shortened V by 0 bases and J by 8 bases, and 16 bases separated the two germline ends. CDR1 SQVTM and CDR2 ANQGSEA come from the germline V gene. The CDR3 consists of 14 residues.

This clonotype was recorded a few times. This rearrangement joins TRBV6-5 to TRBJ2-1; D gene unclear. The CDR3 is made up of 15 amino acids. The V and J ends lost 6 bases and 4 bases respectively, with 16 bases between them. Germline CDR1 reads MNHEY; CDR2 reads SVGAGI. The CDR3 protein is CASRRFAGSYNEQFF. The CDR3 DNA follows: TGTGCCAGCAGAAGGTTTGCAGGCTCGTACAATGAGCAGTTCTTC.

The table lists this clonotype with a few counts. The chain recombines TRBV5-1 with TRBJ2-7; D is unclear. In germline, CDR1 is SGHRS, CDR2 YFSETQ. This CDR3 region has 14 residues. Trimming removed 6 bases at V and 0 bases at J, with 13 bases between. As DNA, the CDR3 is TGCGCCAGCACCCCCTCGGAAGGCTCCTACGAGCAGTACTTC. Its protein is CASTPSEGSYEQYF. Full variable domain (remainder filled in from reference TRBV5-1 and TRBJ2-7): KAGVTQTPRYLIKTRGQQVTLSCSPISGHRSVSWYQQTPGQGLQFLFEYFSETQRNKGNFPGRFSGRQFSNSRSEMNVSTLELGDSALYLCASTPSEGSYEQYFGPGTRLTVT.

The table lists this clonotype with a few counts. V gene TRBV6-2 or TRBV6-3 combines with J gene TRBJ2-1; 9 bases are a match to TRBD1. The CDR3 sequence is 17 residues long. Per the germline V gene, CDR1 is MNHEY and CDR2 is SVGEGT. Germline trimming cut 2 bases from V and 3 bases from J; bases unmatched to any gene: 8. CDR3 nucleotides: TGTGCCAGCAGTTACGGGGGACAGGGTGGTTACTACAATGAGCAGTTCTTC. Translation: CASSYGGQGGYYNEQFF.

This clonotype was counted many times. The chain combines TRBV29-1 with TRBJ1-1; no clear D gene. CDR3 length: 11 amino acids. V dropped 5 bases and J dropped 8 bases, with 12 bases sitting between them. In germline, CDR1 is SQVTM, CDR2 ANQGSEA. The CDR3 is CSVSIRAEAFF. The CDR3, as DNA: TGCAGCGTTTCCATAAGGGCGGAAGCTTTCTTT.

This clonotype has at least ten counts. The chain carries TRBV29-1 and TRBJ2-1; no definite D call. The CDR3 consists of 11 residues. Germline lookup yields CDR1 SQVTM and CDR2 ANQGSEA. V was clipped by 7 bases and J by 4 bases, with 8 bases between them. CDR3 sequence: CSERGYNEQFF. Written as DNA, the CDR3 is TGCAGCGAGAGAGGATACAATGAGCAGTTCTTC.

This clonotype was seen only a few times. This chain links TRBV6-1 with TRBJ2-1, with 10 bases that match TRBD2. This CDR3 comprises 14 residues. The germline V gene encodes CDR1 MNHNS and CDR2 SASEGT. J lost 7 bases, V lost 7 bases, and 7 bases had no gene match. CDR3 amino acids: CASTLAGERNEQFF. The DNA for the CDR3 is TGTGCCAGCACCCTAGCGGGAGAGAGGAATGAGCAGTTCTTC.

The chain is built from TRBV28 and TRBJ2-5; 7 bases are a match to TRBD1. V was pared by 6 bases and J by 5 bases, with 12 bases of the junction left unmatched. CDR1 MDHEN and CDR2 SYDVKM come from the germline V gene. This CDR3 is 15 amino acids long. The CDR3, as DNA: TGTGCCAGCAGAGACAGGGCCTCGGGTACCGAGACCCAGTACTTC. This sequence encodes CASRDRASGTETQYF. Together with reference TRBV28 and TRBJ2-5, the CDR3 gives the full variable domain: DVKVTQSSRYLVKRTGEKVFLECVQDMDHENMFWYRQDPGLGLRLIYFSYDVKMKEKGDIPEGYSVSREKKERFSLILESASTNQTSMYLCASRDRASGTETQYFGPGTRLLVL.

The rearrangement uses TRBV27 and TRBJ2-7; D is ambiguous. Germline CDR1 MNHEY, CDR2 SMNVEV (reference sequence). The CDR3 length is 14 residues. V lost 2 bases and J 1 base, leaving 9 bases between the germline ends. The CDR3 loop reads CASSLMVGSYEQYF. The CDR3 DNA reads TGTGCCAGCAGTTTAATGGTAGGGTCCTACGAGCAGTACTTC.

The DNA for the CDR3 is TGTGCCAGCAATTTAGGCGGACAGGGCGAGGAAAAACTGTTTTTT. Its protein product is CASNLGGQGEEKLFF. This sequence joins TRBV6-5 and TRBJ1-4; 8 nucleotides agree with TRBD1. The length of the CDR3 is 15 residues. Germline CDR1 reads MNHEY; CDR2 reads SVGAGI. Trimming at V came to 7 bases and at J to 8 bases, leaving 12 bases not matched to a gene.

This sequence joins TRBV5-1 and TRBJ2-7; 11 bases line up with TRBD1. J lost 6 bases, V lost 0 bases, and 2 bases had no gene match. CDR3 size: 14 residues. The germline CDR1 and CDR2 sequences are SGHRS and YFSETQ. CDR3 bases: TGCGCCAGCAGCTTGGATGGACAGGGGGCCGAGCAGTACTTC. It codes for CASSLDGQGAEQYF.

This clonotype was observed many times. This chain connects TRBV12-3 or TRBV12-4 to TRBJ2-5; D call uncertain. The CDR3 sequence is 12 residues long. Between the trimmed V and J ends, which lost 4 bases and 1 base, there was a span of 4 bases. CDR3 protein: CASSSSQETQYF. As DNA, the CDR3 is TGTGCCAGCAGTTCCAGCCAAGAGACCCAGTACTTC.